This is a list of T cell receptor beta chains from one sample in a study of T cell repertoires in cytomegalovirus infection. Each CDR3 protein is one row after TCRdb ran MiXCR on the reads. The sample has some 310,000 distinct CDR3 sequences, more than 20% seen once; the top ten hold about 14%. Their antigens are not known. Sequencing was performed on cultured PBMCs, taken from culture after CMV antigen stimulation. The receptors here all came from a human donor in good health (CMV status not recorded). Some clones in this sample may be carry-over from other donors' samples. Each CDR3 is given with its conserved first and last residue. The D gene is left open where the match is weak. Some rows mark clone size as missing; the rest say once, few, many or name a class of expanded clone.

d_call: TRBD2
clone_size: many
j_call: TRBJ2-7
v_call: TRBV7-2
cdr3_aa: CASSLIGREGPLDYEQYF
cdr3_nt: TGTGCCAGCAGCTTAATTGGGCGGGAGGGACCCTTAGATTACGAGCAGTACTTC

d_call: -
clone_size: -
j_call: TRBJ1-6
v_call: TRBV6-5
cdr3_aa: CASTTGASNSPLHF
cdr3_nt: TGTGCCAGCACGACTGGAGCTAGTAATTCACCCCTCCACTTT

d_call: -
clone_size: -
j_call: TRBJ2-1
v_call: TRBV24-1
cdr3_aa: CATSAGGSSYNEQFF
cdr3_nt: TGTGCCACCAGCGCAGGGGGGAGCTCCTACAATGAGCAGTTCTTC

d_call: -
clone_size: -
j_call: TRBJ1-2
v_call: TRBV25-1
cdr3_aa: CASSEFSQNYGYTF
cdr3_nt: TGTGCCAGCAGTGAATTTTCACAGAACTATGGCTACACCTTC

d_call: TRBD2
clone_size: -
j_call: TRBJ2-1
v_call: TRBV11-2
cdr3_aa: CASSTGASGSATHQFF
cdr3_nt: TGTGCCAGCAGCACCGGGGCCAGCGGGAGCGCTACACACCAGTTCTTC

d_call: -
clone_size: -
j_call: TRBJ2-1
v_call: TRBV7-2
cdr3_aa: CASSLEGLAEDEQFF
cdr3_nt: TGTGCCAGCAGCTTAGAGGGACTGGCCGAGGATGAGCAGTTCTTC

d_call: -
clone_size: few
j_call: TRBJ1-1
v_call: TRBV6-2/TRBV6-3
cdr3_aa: CASRHGQAEAFF
cdr3_nt: TGTGCCAGCAGGCACGGGCAGGCTGAAGCTTTCTTT

d_call: TRBD1
clone_size: -
j_call: TRBJ1-2
v_call: TRBV10-3
cdr3_aa: CAISETGTGGNSGYTF
cdr3_nt: TGTGCCATCAGTGAGACAGGGACAGGGGGAAACTCTGGCTACACCTTC

d_call: -
clone_size: few
j_call: TRBJ2-1
v_call: TRBV6-6
cdr3_aa: CASSVSISSGPYNEQFF
cdr3_nt: TGTGCCAGCAGTGTCTCGATTAGTAGCGGCCCCTACAATGAGCAGTTCTTC

d_call: -
clone_size: -
j_call: TRBJ1-5
v_call: TRBV2
cdr3_aa: CASSEAKIDQPQHF
cdr3_nt: TGTGCCAGCAGTGAAGCGAAAATAGATCAGCCCCAGCATTTT

d_call: TRBD1
clone_size: few
j_call: TRBJ2-2
v_call: TRBV7-2
cdr3_aa: CASSLARDRVGYTGELFF
cdr3_nt: TGTGCCAGCAGCTTAGCGCGGGACAGGGTGGGGTACACCGGGGAGCTGTTTTTT

d_call: TRBD1
clone_size: many
j_call: TRBJ2-7
v_call: TRBV7-9
cdr3_aa: CASSSRTGYYEQYF
cdr3_nt: TGTGCCAGCAGCTCTCGGACAGGGTACTACGAGCAGTACTTC

d_call: -
clone_size: few
j_call: TRBJ2-2
v_call: TRBV15
cdr3_aa: CATSRYRAAGELFF
cdr3_nt: TGTGCCACCAGCAGATACAGGGCAGCCGGGGAGCTGTTTTTT

d_call: -
clone_size: -
j_call: TRBJ2-5
v_call: TRBV20-1
cdr3_aa: CSARTPETQYF
cdr3_nt: TGCAGTGCTAGAACACCAGAGACCCAGTATTTC

d_call: -
clone_size: few
j_call: TRBJ2-1
v_call: TRBV4-1
cdr3_aa: CASSRALSDEQFF
cdr3_nt: TGCGCCAGCAGCCGGGCCCTGTCAGATGAGCAGTTCTTC

d_call: -
clone_size: few
j_call: TRBJ2-3
v_call: TRBV4-3
cdr3_aa: CASSQGGLYTDTQYF
cdr3_nt: TGCGCCAGCAGCCAAGGCGGATTATACACAGATACGCAGTATTTT

d_call: -
clone_size: -
j_call: TRBJ2-2
v_call: TRBV12-3/TRBV12-4
cdr3_aa: CASSLTIKSTGELFF
cdr3_nt: TGTGCCAGCAGTTTAACCATAAAAAGCACCGGGGAGCTGTTTTTT

d_call: TRBD2
clone_size: -
j_call: TRBJ2-1
v_call: TRBV12-3/TRBV12-4
cdr3_aa: CASSLAGGPHEQFF
cdr3_nt: TGTGCCAGCAGCTTAGCGGGAGGGCCACATGAGCAGTTCTTC

d_call: -
clone_size: -
j_call: TRBJ2-7
v_call: TRBV4-1
cdr3_aa: CASSQDVLYYEQYF
cdr3_nt: TGCGCCAGCAGCCAAGATGTCCTGTACTACGAGCAGTACTTC

d_call: -
clone_size: -
j_call: TRBJ1-1
v_call: TRBV6-6
cdr3_aa: CASSLDGRNTEAFF
cdr3_nt: TGTGCCAGCAGCCTTGACGGACGGAACACTGAAGCTTTCTTT

d_call: -
clone_size: -
j_call: TRBJ1-2
v_call: TRBV28
cdr3_aa: CASSLVGGLNYGYTF
cdr3_nt: TGTGCCAGCAGTTTAGTAGGGGGTCTCAACTATGGCTACACCTTC

d_call: TRBD1
clone_size: -
j_call: TRBJ2-3
v_call: TRBV20-1
cdr3_aa: CSASGTGDTQYF
cdr3_nt: TGCAGTGCTAGCGGGACAGGCGATACGCAGTATTTT

d_call: TRBD2
clone_size: many
j_call: TRBJ2-1
v_call: TRBV7-9
cdr3_aa: CASSLGSGLGKNEQFF
cdr3_nt: TGTGCCAGCAGCTTAGGAAGTGGACTAGGGAAAAATGAGCAGTTCTTC

d_call: TRBD2
clone_size: -
j_call: TRBJ2-5
v_call: TRBV5-1
cdr3_aa: CASNEVLAGGLLETQYF
cdr3_nt: TGCGCCAGCAACGAGGTACTAGCGGGAGGGTTGTTGGAGACCCAGTACTTC

d_call: -
clone_size: few
j_call: TRBJ2-3
v_call: TRBV7-9
cdr3_aa: CASSYSGSPSTDTQYF
cdr3_nt: TGTGCCAGCAGCTATAGCGGATCCCCTTCCACAGATACGCAGTATTTT

d_call: -
clone_size: -
j_call: TRBJ2-5
v_call: TRBV4-3
cdr3_aa: CASSQGPGETQYF
cdr3_nt: TGCGCCAGCAGCCAGGGTCCCGGGGAGACCCAGTACTTC

d_call: -
clone_size: -
j_call: TRBJ1-6
v_call: TRBV4-1
cdr3_aa: CASSQELGGKNNSPLHF
cdr3_nt: TGTGCCAGCAGCCAAGAGCTAGGGGGTAAAAATAATTCACCCCTCCACTTT

d_call: -
clone_size: few
j_call: TRBJ2-7
v_call: TRBV6-1
cdr3_aa: CASSHQSDSYEQYF
cdr3_nt: TGTGCCAGCAGTCATCAATCGGACAGCTACGAGCAGTACTTC

d_call: -
clone_size: many
j_call: TRBJ1-2
v_call: TRBV7-2
cdr3_aa: CASSTDLGRDGYTF
cdr3_nt: TGTGCCAGCAGCACTGATCTAGGGCGTGATGGCTACACCTTC

d_call: TRBD2
clone_size: many
j_call: TRBJ2-1
v_call: TRBV7-2
cdr3_aa: CASSSGINNEQFF
cdr3_nt: TGTGCCAGCAGCAGCGGGATCAACAATGAGCAGTTCTTC

d_call: -
clone_size: few
j_call: TRBJ1-2
v_call: TRBV4-2
cdr3_aa: CASSPGQNSNYGYTF
cdr3_nt: TGTGCCAGCAGCCCCGGACAGAATTCTAACTATGGCTACACCTTC

d_call: TRBD2
clone_size: many
j_call: TRBJ2-3
v_call: TRBV7-2
cdr3_aa: CASSKRGAGGSIDTQYF
cdr3_nt: TGTGCCAGCAGTAAGAGGGGAGCGGGAGGTTCGATAGATACGCAGTATTTT

d_call: TRBD2
clone_size: -
j_call: TRBJ2-1
v_call: TRBV20-1
cdr3_aa: CSAPPTSGRISEQFF
cdr3_nt: TGCAGTGCTCCCCCGACTAGCGGGAGGATCAGTGAGCAGTTCTTC

d_call: -
clone_size: -
j_call: TRBJ2-1
v_call: TRBV6-2/TRBV6-3
cdr3_aa: CASTRRDDEQFF
cdr3_nt: TGTGCCAGCACGCGCAGGGATGATGAGCAGTTCTTC

d_call: -
clone_size: -
j_call: TRBJ2-1
v_call: TRBV11-2
cdr3_aa: CASSIREWGYNEQFF
cdr3_nt: TGTGCCAGCAGCATTCGGGAGTGGGGCTACAATGAGCAGTTCTTC

d_call: TRBD2
clone_size: -
j_call: TRBJ2-1
v_call: TRBV6-1
cdr3_aa: CASSERVAGPYNEQFF
cdr3_nt: TGTGCCAGCAGTGAACGAGTAGCGGGACCCTACAATGAGCAGTTCTTC

d_call: TRBD2
clone_size: -
j_call: TRBJ2-5
v_call: TRBV12-3/TRBV12-4
cdr3_aa: CASSFIWGGGETQYF
cdr3_nt: TGTGCCAGCAGTTTTATTTGGGGGGGAGGGGAGACCCAGTACTTC

d_call: -
clone_size: many
j_call: TRBJ1-1
v_call: TRBV6-6
cdr3_aa: CASSYLGEAFF
cdr3_nt: TGTGCCAGCAGTTACTTGGGGGAAGCTTTCTTT

d_call: -
clone_size: few
j_call: TRBJ2-5
v_call: TRBV12-3/TRBV12-4
cdr3_aa: CASTSQVGETQYF
cdr3_nt: TGTGCCAGCACCTCACAGGTGGGGGAGACCCAGTACTTC

d_call: TRBD2
clone_size: few
j_call: TRBJ2-1
v_call: TRBV2
cdr3_aa: CASSVAAGGRGEQFF
cdr3_nt: TGTGCCAGCAGTGTGGCAGCGGGGGGGCGAGGTGAGCAGTTCTTC

d_call: -
clone_size: many
j_call: TRBJ2-3
v_call: TRBV7-2
cdr3_aa: CASSFDYTDTQYF
cdr3_nt: TGTGCCAGCAGCTTCGACTACACAGATACGCAGTATTTT

d_call: -
clone_size: many
j_call: TRBJ2-5
v_call: TRBV7-2
cdr3_aa: CASSLSTAQETQYF
cdr3_nt: TGTGCCAGCAGCTTATCCACTGCCCAAGAGACCCAGTACTTC

d_call: TRBD1
clone_size: -
j_call: TRBJ1-2
v_call: TRBV5-6
cdr3_aa: CASSAHLRDSYGYTF
cdr3_nt: TGTGCCAGCAGCGCGCATCTCCGGGACAGCTATGGCTACACCTTC

d_call: -
clone_size: few
j_call: TRBJ2-5
v_call: TRBV20-1
cdr3_aa: CSAPRPWDIETQYF
cdr3_nt: TGCAGTGCTCCCAGGCCCTGGGATATCGAGACCCAGTACTTC

d_call: TRBD2
clone_size: few
j_call: TRBJ2-5
v_call: TRBV7-8
cdr3_aa: CASSWTSGSKETQYF
cdr3_nt: TGTGCCAGCAGCTGGACTAGCGGGAGTAAAGAGACCCAGTACTTC

d_call: TRBD1
clone_size: -
j_call: TRBJ2-3
v_call: TRBV20-1
cdr3_aa: CSARGQGPDTQYF
cdr3_nt: TGCAGTGCTCGCGGACAGGGGCCAGATACGCAGTATTTT

d_call: TRBD2
clone_size: many
j_call: TRBJ2-5
v_call: TRBV6-2/TRBV6-3
cdr3_aa: CASSYGTSGDQETQYF
cdr3_nt: TGTGCCAGCAGTTACGGGACTAGCGGAGACCAAGAGACCCAGTACTTC

d_call: -
clone_size: few
j_call: TRBJ2-1
v_call: TRBV7-3
cdr3_aa: CASSLQGTVSYNEQFF
cdr3_nt: TGTGCCAGCAGCTTACAGGGGACGGTCTCCTACAATGAGCAGTTCTTC

d_call: -
clone_size: many
j_call: TRBJ1-2
v_call: TRBV12-3/TRBV12-4
cdr3_aa: CASSPIRVQNGYTF
cdr3_nt: TGTGCCAGCAGTCCTATCAGGGTACAGAATGGCTACACCTTC

d_call: TRBD2
clone_size: -
j_call: TRBJ2-3
v_call: TRBV9
cdr3_aa: CASSVDPAGGTDTQYF
cdr3_nt: TGTGCCAGCAGCGTAGATCCAGCGGGAGGGACAGATACGCAGTATTTT

d_call: TRBD2
clone_size: many
j_call: TRBJ2-1
v_call: TRBV7-2
cdr3_aa: CASSPSGSSYNEQFF
cdr3_nt: TGTGCCAGCAGCCCTAGCGGGAGCTCCTACAATGAGCAGTTCTTC

d_call: -
clone_size: few
j_call: TRBJ2-7
v_call: TRBV28
cdr3_aa: CASNPLGLNLVYEQYF
cdr3_nt: TGTGCCAGCAACCCTCTCGGATTAAATCTAGTCTACGAGCAGTACTTC

d_call: TRBD1
clone_size: few
j_call: TRBJ2-1
v_call: TRBV7-6
cdr3_aa: CASSSDRGNEQFF
cdr3_nt: TGTGCCAGCAGCTCGGACAGGGGGAATGAGCAGTTCTTC

d_call: -
clone_size: -
j_call: TRBJ1-1
v_call: TRBV7-2
cdr3_aa: CASSFQGILNTEAFF
cdr3_nt: TGTGCCAGCAGCTTCCAGGGCATTCTGAACACTGAAGCTTTCTTT

d_call: -
clone_size: -
j_call: TRBJ2-1
v_call: TRBV29-1
cdr3_aa: CSVAASGFSYNEQFF
cdr3_nt: TGCAGCGTTGCAGCATCCGGATTCTCCTACAATGAGCAGTTCTTC